These 13 T cell receptor beta chains came from one sample sequenced in a study of T cell changes during pregnancy in multiple sclerosis. Assay used: immunoSEQ multiplex PCR; TCRdb lists only in-frame clones, some missing. The repertoire holds fewer than 110,000 clones, with 75% to 95% as singletons. Specimen: peripheral blood, collected in the second trimester of pregnancy. The receptors here all came from a female donor with multiple sclerosis, enrolled in a pregnancy study.

This sequence joins TRBV11-2 and TRBJ1-2; unclear D gene. The CDR3 loop spans 13 amino acids. CDR1 and CDR2 from the germline V gene are SGHAT and FQNNGV. Trimming stripped 6 bases from V and 0 bases from J, with 8 bases between. The CDR3 DNA is TGTGCCAGCAGTCCTACAGCTAACTATGGCTACACCTTC. Translating it yields CASSPTANYGYTF.

The rearrangement links TRBV7-2 to TRBJ1-4, with TRBD1 as a possible D gene (5 bases). The CDR3 is made up of 16 amino acids. Germline V gene sequence: CDR1 SGHTA, CDR2 FQGNSA. V was pared by 1 base and J by 3 bases, with 12 bases between. The CDR3 is CASSLVSGGANEKLFF. The CDR3 nucleotides read TGTGCCAGCAGCTTAGTTTCGGGGGGGGCTAATGAAAAACTGTTTTTT.

This chain connects TRBV12-5 to TRBJ2-5, with unresolved D. Trimming removed 1 base from V and 3 bases from J, with 6 bases in between. Germline V CDR1 and CDR2: LGHNT, FRNRAP. The CDR3 is 13 amino acids. The CDR3 here is CASGLGAEETQYF. For the CDR3, the DNA is TGTGCTAGTGGTTTGGGCGCCGAAGAGACCCAGTACTTC.

The rearrangement joins TRBV28 to TRBJ2-5; 12 bases align to TRBD1. The CDR3 is 16 residues long. Trimming cost V 5 bases and J 7 bases; bases outside gene matches: 11. Germline loops: CDR1 MDHEN, CDR2 SYDVKM. The CDR3 region has the DNA TGTGCCAGCAGTGGACCCGGGACAGGGGGCGCGGTGACCCAGTACTTC. Translating gives CASSGPGTGGAVTQYF.

V is TRBV19 and J is TRBJ2-6, with 12 bases lining up with TRBD1. CDR3 length: 21 amino acids. Trimming removed 2 bases from V and 2 bases from J; junction bases left unmatched: 13. Germline V CDR1 and CDR2: LNHDA, SQIVND (reference sequence). CDR3 DNA: TGTGCCAGTAGTATATCTGGGGGACAGGGGGCTTTAAGGACTGGGGCCAACGTCCTGACTTTC. Its translation is CASSISGGQGALRTGANVLTF.

The rearrangement joins TRBV10-3 to TRBJ2-7; 10 bases match TRBD1. Germline trimming cut 5 bases from V and 2 bases from J; bases unmatched to any gene: 6. Germline V CDR1 and CDR2: ENHRY, SYGVKD. CDR3 length: 15 residues. The CDR3 sequence: CAISLGQGGPYEQYF. CDR3 DNA sequence: TGTGCCATCAGTCTTGGACAGGGGGGTCCCTACGAGCAGTACTTC.

The DNA of the CDR3 is TGTGCCAGCAGTGGACTAGATCCTTCCAATGAGCAGTTCTTC. Amino acid sequence: CASSGLDPSNEQFF. V gene TRBV2 combines with J gene TRBJ2-1, with a weak D call TRBD2 (6 bases). Per germline, CDR1 SNHLY and CDR2 FYNNEI. V was trimmed by 4 bases and J by 6 bases, leaving 13 bases between them. The CDR3 spans 14 residues.

The chain has TRBV15 and TRBJ1-2, with D hard to call. CDR3 length equals 16 residues. V lost 0 bases, J lost 2 bases, and 13 bases lay in between. Germline V gene sequence: CDR1 LNHNV, CDR2 YYDKDF (reference sequence). In nucleotides, the CDR3 is TGTGCCACCAGCAGAGATGATGGAGGGAACAACTATGGCTACACCTTC. Its protein is CATSRDDGGNNYGYTF.

The chain is built from TRBV6-1 and TRBJ2-2, with D hard to call. This CDR3 is 13 amino acids long. Trimming cost V 0 bases and J 4 bases, with 3 bases left between them. Germline assignment: CDR1 MNHNS and CDR2 SASEGT. For the CDR3, the DNA is TGTGCCAGCAGTGAAGCGAGCACCGGGGAGCTGTTTTTT. Its protein product is CASSEASTGELFF.

The chain employs TRBV6-5 and TRBJ1-2; 9 bases map to TRBD1. J gave up 8 bases and V 5 bases, and 9 bases lay outside the gene matches. This CDR3 has 14 residues. Looked up from germline, CDR1 is MNHEY and CDR2 is SVGAGI. The CDR3 sequence is CASSNPGQGDGYTF. The CDR3 DNA reads as TGTGCCAGCAGTAATCCGGGACAGGGAGACGGCTACACCTTC.

This clone has more than one count but fewer than ten. The chain employs TRBV20-1 and TRBJ2-5; perhaps TRBD1 as D (6 bases). This CDR3 is built from 11 residues. V lost 4 bases and J 5 bases, leaving 8 bases between the germline ends. CDR1 is DFQATT, CDR2 SNEGSKA, per germline (reference sequence). The DNA for the CDR3 is TGCAGTGCTACTAGGGGGGAGACCCAGTACTTC. Translating it yields CSATRGETQYF.

The chain is built from TRBV2 and TRBJ2-1; unclear D gene. Germline-derived CDR1 and CDR2 are SNHLY and FYNNEI. This CDR3 has 14 residues. Trimming took 6 bases from V and 0 from J, leaving 9 bases between them. CDR3: CASSRGSSYNEQFF. The CDR3 nucleotides are TGTGCCAGCAGCAGAGGTAGCTCCTACAATGAGCAGTTCTTC. Filled out from reference TRBV2 and TRBJ2-1, the complete variable domain reads EPEVTQTPSHQVTQMGQEVILRCVPISNHLYFYWYRQILGQKVEFLVSFYNNEISEKSEIFDDQFSVERPDGSNFTLKIRSTKLEDSAMYFCASSRGSSYNEQFFGPGTRLTVL.

V usage is TRBV27 and J usage is TRBJ1-1, with 8 bases aligning to TRBD1. CDR1 is MNHEY, CDR2 SMNVEV, per germline (reference sequence). The V and J ends lost 8 bases and 4 bases, in that order; junction bases with no gene match: 18. The CDR3 runs 17 residues. CDR3 coding DNA: TGTGCCAGCTGGTTAAGGCTTACCCTACAGGGGGGCACTGAAGCTTTCTTT. Translation: CASWLRLTLQGGTEAFF.